The following is a TCR beta chain sequence with its context. Its antigen is undetermined. This specimen comes from a study of cytomegalovirus exposure and HLA in healthy donors. Overall study findings and caveats: The likely origin of a cluster of highly shared sequence variants was a sequencing artifact. Per a later analysis, 18,000 or so TCR beta sequences showed association with HLA alleles at 0.05 false discovery rate.

Vbeta (60) and Jbeta (13) primers were used in the PCR. Libraries were prepared by immunoSEQ multiplex PCR; TCRdb keeps only in-frame clonotypes and omits some of them. The sample consists of tens of thousands of clones, 65% to 85% of them appearing once. Germline-derived CDR1 and CDR2 are KGHSH and LQKENI. This CDR3 region has 13 residues. Deletions cut 3 bases from V and 1 base from J, with 6 bases between. Input material: PBMCs. The TCR was taken from a man aged 18 to 30 in good health and CMV-seronegative. This chain uses TRBV18 with TRBJ1-1; D remains unclear. The CDR3 DNA follows: TGTGCCAGCTCACCGAGGGAGAACACTGAAGCTTTCTTT. Amino acids: CASSPRENTEAFF.